This is a list of T cell receptor beta chains from one sample in a study of blood T cell repertoires in COVID-19. Measured with immunoSEQ multiplex PCR; TCRdb has only the in-frame clones, and not every one. This table holds just over 300,000 clones, roughly 91% found once. The sample comprised peripheral blood. The receptors originated from a woman between 25 and 40 years old with COVID-19, enrolled during active disease. Both conserved end residues are part of each CDR3.

>TRBJ1-1|TRBV18
CASSPIQGGEAFF
>TRBJ1-1|TRBV11-2
CASSLAGREGAEAFF
>TRBJ2-7|TRBV7-3
CASSLQGVGDEQYF
>TRBJ2-1|TRBV9
CASSALAGAYNEQFF
>TRBJ1-6|TRBV7-9
CASSLVQGGSYNSPLHF
>TRBJ1-1|TRBV14
CASSEVGAQDEAFF
>TRBJ1-5|TRBV7-8
CASSLSPGEGQPQHF
>TRBJ2-7|TRBV3-1/TRBV3-2
CASSPSPAGAYEQYF
>TRBJ2-4|TRBV6-2/TRBV6-3
CASSSTGTGGLRNIQYF
>TRBJ1-5|TRBV19
CASSIAYNRGSGNQPQHF
>TRBJ2-3|TRBV29-1
CSLGEGTDTQYF
>TRBJ1-1|TRBV19
CASTSTGANTEAFF
>TRBJ1-5|TRBV6-5
CASSRDSKQPQHF
>TRBJ1-5|TRBV30
CAWSIRTGDGNQPQHF
>TRBJ2-2|TRBV24-1
CATSDPGEENTGELFF
>TRBJ1-6|TRBV11-3
CASSLDRSYNSPLHF
>TRBJ1-2|TRBV15
CATSRDAEAFNYGYTF
>TRBJ2-1|TRBV7-2
CASSLNAVAEGNEQFF
>TRBJ1-1|TRBV27
CASSLSRRNTEAFF
>TRBJ1-5|TRBV27
CASRALSRGRDQPQHF
>TRBJ1-6|TRBV6-5
CASSSGNSPLHF
>TRBJ2-5|TRBV7-9
CASSPRRTGETQYF
>TRBJ2-2|TRBV19
CATAGSGGGELFF
>TRBJ2-2|TRBV24-1
CATSDRDPGTGKTGELFF
>TRBJ1-4|TRBV5-4
CASSYGQGASPTNEKLFF
>TRBJ1-2|TRBV29-1
CSGDRPPYGYTF
>TRBJ2-5|TRBV11-3
CASSLDQTASSETQYF
>TRBJ2-1|TRBV7-9
CASTSGRQGNYRSYNEQFF
>TRBJ1-2|TRBV7-9
CASTTGNHGYTF
>TRBJ2-3|TRBV3-1/TRBV3-2
CASSPTGTSTDTQYF
>TRBJ1-3|TRBV19
CASMLRSSGNTIYF
>TRBJ1-2|TRBV29-1
CSVSLRGGTGTVGYTF
>TRBJ1-6|TRBV27
CASSLSRTGALHF
>TRBJ1-4|TRBV3-1/TRBV3-2
CASSHGGLDEKLFF
>TRBJ2-5|TRBV27
CASRTLAGGPETQYF
>TRBJ2-5|TRBV7-2
CASSLYSSGGAWETQYF
>TRBJ2-1|TRBV16
CASSQYFGAGTYNEQFF
>TRBJ1-5|TRBV5-8
CASSLSAPGKGQPQHF
>TRBJ2-1|TRBV5-1
CASSLGPSGTNEQFF
>TRBJ1-5|TRBV21-1
CASSKVLCVGRHPPHQPQHF
>TRBJ2-1|TRBV11-2
CASTLRWLAGGSYNEQFF
>TRBJ1-1|TRBV27
CASSLSSQANTEAFF
>TRBJ2-7|TRBV30
CAYTGQTYEQYF
>TRBJ1-5|TRBV2
CASRTGGGQPQHF
>TRBJ2-3|TRBV12-3/TRBV12-4
CASSFATDTQYF
>TRBJ1-5|TRBV10-2
CASSLTGPQPQHF
>TRBJ1-2|TRBV9
CASSPQPGLVGDGYTF
>TRBJ1-5|TRBV3-1/TRBV3-2
CASSQVQGGSQHF
>TRBJ2-3|TRBV4-2
CASSPGLGTDTQYF
>TRBJ2-5|TRBV5-4
CASSKGGSGGQGRETQYF
>TRBJ1-4|TRBV5-1
CASSTMGATNEKLFF
>TRBJ2-7|TRBV18
CASSLQRGDYEQYF